The 32 T cell receptor beta chains given below trace back to one sample, sequenced in a study of blood T cell repertoires in COVID-19. Clones were sequenced by immunoSEQ multiplex PCR, and TCRdb holds only the in-frame ones, with some missing. The table has about 200,000 clones, over 80% seen once. Sequenced sample: peripheral blood. The receptors stem from a middle-aged man with acute or convalescent COVID-19.

The genes are TRBV4-1 and TRBJ1-1; a weak D match, TRBD1 (6 bases). Germline CDR1 MGHRA, CDR2 YSYEKL. The CDR3 extends over 13 amino acids. Between the trimmed V and J ends, which lost 6 bases and 1 base, there was a span of 9 bases. CDR3 sequence reads: CASRQGTNTEAFF. The CDR3 DNA follows: TGCGCCAGCAGACAGGGCACGAACACTGAAGCTTTCTTT.

For the CDR3, the DNA is TGTGCCAGCAGCGTTGACAGGGGTTCGGACTATGGCTACACCTTC. Encoded protein: CASSVDRGSDYGYTF. The chain employs TRBV7-8 and TRBJ1-2; 8 positions agree with TRBD1. Germline values: CDR1 SGHVS, CDR2 FQNEAQ. CDR3 length equals 15 residues. J lost 3 bases, V lost 5 bases, and 8 bases had no gene match.

The chain employs TRBV13 and TRBJ2-2; D uncertain. V shed 3 bases and J shed 7 bases, with 9 bases lying between them. From germline, CDR1 is PRHDT and CDR2 FYEKMQ (reference sequence). The CDR3 loop spans 13 amino acids. The CDR3: CASSFLEVGELFF. CDR3 nucleotides: TGTGCCAGCAGCTTCTTAGAAGTCGGGGAGCTGTTTTTT.

The rearrangement links TRBV6-1 to TRBJ1-2; D is ambiguous. Germline lookup yields CDR1 MNHNS and CDR2 SASEGT. V was pared by 5 bases and J by 2 bases, with 9 bases between. The CDR3 sequence is 13 residues long. The chain's CDR3 is CASSLSQNYGYTF. CDR3 DNA: TGTGCCAGCAGTCTGTCCCAGAACTATGGCTACACCTTC.

This chain uses TRBV7-8 with TRBJ1-6, with D tentatively TRBD1 (6 bases). CDR3 size: 16 residues. Germline V lookup: CDR1 SGHVS, CDR2 FQNEAQ. Trimming took off 0 bases at V and 2 bases at J, with 8 bases between the two ends. The CDR3 reads CASSLAQGTYNSPLHF. CDR3 in DNA: TGTGCCAGCAGCTTAGCCCAGGGGACCTATAATTCACCCCTCCACTTT.

The chain is built from TRBV11-1 and TRBJ2-1; 9 nucleotides align to TRBD2. Germline CDR1 SGHAT, CDR2 FQDESV (reference sequence). The CDR3 has 15 residues. With V trimmed by 6 bases and J by 6 bases, 9 bases remained unmatched. CDR3 DNA: TGTGCCAGCAGTCACAGGAGCGGGAGGATCAATGAGCAGTTCTTC. The encoded protein is CASSHRSGRINEQFF.

This chain uses TRBV16 with TRBJ2-5; D unclear. Deletions cut 0 bases from V and 5 bases from J, with 16 bases between. CDR1 is KGHSY and CDR2 is FQNENV in the germline V gene. This CDR3 contains 16 residues. The CDR3 sequence is CASSQSVVALSETQYF. CDR3 nucleotides: TGTGCCAGCAGCCAATCGGTGGTAGCTTTGTCGGAGACCCAGTACTTC.

This clone was seen a handful of times. V is TRBV6-1 and J is TRBJ2-7, with 7 positions matching TRBD2. CDR1 and CDR2 (germline): MNHNS, SASEGT. V lost 2 bases, J lost 4 bases, and 8 bases stayed unmatched. This CDR3 comprises 15 residues. The CDR3 DNA reads as TGTGCCAGCAGTGAATTAGCTAGCGGATGGTACGAGCAGTACTTC. Its translation: CASSELASGWYEQYF.

V gene TRBV5-1 combines with J gene TRBJ1-1; D not certain. V gave up 0 bases and J gave up 0 bases, with 9 bases separating them. Per germline, CDR1 SGHRS and CDR2 YFSETQ. The CDR3 consists of 15 residues. The CDR3 reads CASSLAPDMNTEAFF. The CDR3, as DNA: TGCGCCAGCAGCTTGGCCCCAGACATGAACACTGAAGCTTTCTTT.

The rearrangement joins TRBV15 to TRBJ2-5; 9 bases agree with TRBD2. The CDR3 has 15 amino acids. Unmatched junction bases numbered 6, after V lost 3 bases and J lost 4 bases. Per the germline V gene, CDR1 is LNHNV and CDR2 is YYDKDF (reference sequence). The chain's CDR3 is CATSSQTSGTETQYF. CDR3 nucleotide sequence: TGTGCCACCAGCAGCCAGACTAGCGGCACAGAGACCCAGTACTTC.

The chain recombines TRBV4-2 with TRBJ1-1; no clear D. V was clipped by 0 bases and J by 2 bases, with 4 bases between them. Germline V CDR1 and CDR2: LGHNA, YNFKEQ. The CDR3 has 13 amino acids. This chain's CDR3 is CASSQDPNTEAFF. CDR3 bases: TGTGCCAGCAGCCAAGACCCTAACACTGAAGCTTTCTTT.

This clone was seen more than once but under ten times. The rearrangement links TRBV19 to TRBJ2-3, with 10 positions matching TRBD1. The CDR3 runs 15 residues. J lost 2 bases, V lost 7 bases, and 6 bases had no gene match. Per germline, CDR1 LNHDA and CDR2 SQIVND (reference sequence). As DNA, the CDR3 is TGTGCCAGTAACGACAGGGGGCTAGACACAGATACGCAGTATTTT. This sequence encodes CASNDRGLDTDTQYF.

The J gene is TRBJ2-1, the V gene TRBV25-1; 8 bases are a match to TRBD2. J gave up 1 base and V 6 bases, and 8 bases lay outside the gene matches. The CDR3 is 16 amino acids. Germline CDR1 is MGHDK and CDR2 is SYGVNS. The CDR3 loop reads CASSEEGTSSYNEQFF. Here the CDR3 DNA reads TGTGCCAGCAGCGAAGAGGGGACTAGTTCCTACAATGAGCAGTTCTTC.

The V call is TRBV30, the J call TRBJ1-4, with TRBD1 matching 7 bases. With V trimmed by 2 bases and J by 6 bases, 6 bases remained unmatched. CDR3 length: 14 residues. Germline CDR1 reads GTSNPN; CDR2 reads SVGIG (reference sequence). The DNA of the CDR3 is TGTGCCTGGAGTTTAACCGGGACAGATGAAAAACTGTTTTTT. Translated, it gives CAWSLTGTDEKLFF.

This chain links TRBV2 with TRBJ2-3; TRBD1 aligns across 9 bases. V lost 6 bases to trimming and J lost 2 bases; unmatched junction nucleotides: 9. Germline V gene sequence: CDR1 SNHLY, CDR2 FYNNEI. The CDR3 contains 16 residues. CDR3 in DNA: TGTGCCAGCAGGGATAAGGGGACAGGGAACACAGATACGCAGTATTTT. The encoded protein is CASRDKGTGNTDTQYF.

V gene TRBV7-9 combines with J gene TRBJ1-5; 8 bases map to TRBD1. Germline lookup yields CDR1 SEHNR and CDR2 FQNEAQ (reference sequence). V shed 4 bases and J 2 bases; nucleotides not matched to a gene: 7. The CDR3 runs to 16 residues. The DNA of the CDR3 is TGTGCCAGCAGCTCTGACAGGGGAGTAGGCAATCAGCCCCAGCATTTT. It is translated as CASSSDRGVGNQPQHF.

This chain links TRBV7-2 with TRBJ1-4; 7 bases map to TRBD1. The junction had 11 bases not matched to a gene; V was cut back by 3 bases and J by 7 bases. The germline V gene encodes CDR1 SGHTA and CDR2 FQGNSA. The CDR3 contains 16 residues. The CDR3 DNA sequence: TGTGCCAGCAGCTTTTACACAGGGGCTTCGGGTGAAAAACTGTTTTTT. This encodes CASSFYTGASGEKLFF.

The chain has TRBV12-5 and TRBJ1-6; D is unclear. CDR3 length: 16 residues. Germline-derived CDR1 and CDR2 are LGHNT and FRNRAP. The V and J ends lost 4 bases and 4 bases respectively, with 14 bases between them. The CDR3 is CASGSSGSRYNSPLHF. DNA of the CDR3: TGTGCTAGTGGTTCCTCCGGGTCCCGTTATAATTCACCCCTCCACTTT.

This clone was observed a handful of times. This chain uses TRBV9 with TRBJ2-1, with D possibly being TRBD1 (6 bases). Trimming pared 1 base from V and 2 bases from J, leaving 10 bases between. CDR1 is SGDLS, CDR2 YYNGEE, per germline. This CDR3 comprises 15 residues. The CDR3 spells CASSVLQGTYNEQFF. CDR3 DNA: TGTGCCAGCAGCGTACTACAGGGTACCTACAATGAGCAGTTCTTC.

The CDR3 DNA sequence: TGCGCCAGCAGCCCGGACAGGGTAATTAATGGCTACACCTTC. Translation gives CASSPDRVINGYTF. The V and J genes are TRBV5-1 and TRBJ1-2; 8 bases line up with TRBD1. The V gene's germline CDR1 is SGHRS and CDR2 YFSETQ. The CDR3 sequence is 14 residues long. After removal of 4 bases from V and 6 bases from J, the junction contained 8 bases not matched to a gene.

The chain links TRBV19 to TRBJ1-2; 7 nucleotides align to TRBD1. The germline V gene has CDR1 LNHDA and CDR2 SQIVND (reference sequence). The CDR3 is 14 residues long. The V segment lost 4 bases and the J segment 0 bases; nucleotides outside the gene matches: 2. The CDR3 protein is CASSTGQTNYGYTF. The DNA for the CDR3 is TGTGCCAGTAGTACGGGACAGACTAACTATGGCTACACCTTC. Complete variable domain (other parts from reference TRBV19 and TRBJ1-2): DGGITQSPKYLFRKEGQNVTLSCEQNLNHDAMYWYRQDPGQGLRLIYYSQIVNDFQKGDIAEGYSVSREKKESFPLTVTSAQKNPTAFYLCASSTGQTNYGYTFGSGTRLTVV.

The V gene is TRBV11-2, the J gene TRBJ1-2, with D possibly being TRBD1 (6 bases). CDR3 size: 16 residues. V shed 3 bases and J shed 0 bases, with 14 bases lying between them. Germline-derived CDR1 and CDR2 are SGHAT and FQNNGV. The CDR3 DNA follows: TGTGCCAGCAGCTTCGTCCGGGACAAGGCTAACTATGGCTACACCTTC. It translates to CASSFVRDKANYGYTF.

The chain has TRBV28 and TRBJ1-2; weak D call: TRBD1 (6 bases). Between the trimmed V and J ends, which lost 4 bases and 4 bases, there was a span of 16 bases. The CDR3 has 15 amino acids. Per the germline V gene, CDR1 is MDHEN and CDR2 is SYDVKM. This CDR3 reads CASSSPTGTTYGYTF. In nucleotides, the CDR3 is TGTGCCAGCAGTTCCCCAACAGGGACAACCTATGGCTACACCTTC.

In this sample, this clone turned up a few times. J is TRBJ2-3 and V is TRBV6-5; D uncertain. This CDR3 region has 15 residues. Deletions cut 7 bases from V and 0 bases from J, with 14 bases between. The germline V gene encodes CDR1 MNHEY and CDR2 SVGAGI. The CDR3, as DNA: TGTGCCAGCATCCTGAGTTCCCCTAGCACAGATACGCAGTATTTT. Protein: CASILSSPSTDTQYF.

V and J are TRBV12-5 and TRBJ1-5; TRBD1 is a possible D gene (5 bases). The germline CDR1 and CDR2 sequences are LGHNT and FRNRAP. The CDR3 consists of 15 residues. Trimming removed 6 bases at V and 4 bases at J, with 16 bases between. The CDR3 loop is CASGSNQGRNQPQHF. CDR3 coding DNA: TGTGCTAGTGGATCGAATCAGGGTAGAAATCAGCCCCAGCATTTT.

This clone turned up a few times. The chain uses TRBV7-9 and TRBJ1-1, with D possibly matching TRBD1 (5 bases). The V end lost 3 bases, the J end lost 0 bases, and 8 bases lay between the germline ends. CDR1 is SEHNR, CDR2 FQNEAQ, per germline (reference sequence). There are 14 residues in the CDR3. The DNA for the CDR3 is TGTGCCAGCAGCTTCGCAGGGATGAACACTGAAGCTTTCTTT. Amino acid sequence: CASSFAGMNTEAFF.

The chain couples TRBV11-2 to TRBJ1-5; 11 nucleotides match TRBD1. The junction had 6 bases not matched to a gene; V was cut back by 4 bases and J by 4 bases. Germline loops: CDR1 SGHAT, CDR2 FQNNGV. The CDR3 runs to 16 residues. CDR3 bases: TGTGCCAGCAGCTCCGGGACAGGGGGTGGTAATCAGCCCCAGCATTTT. It encodes CASSSGTGGGNQPQHF.

The chain couples TRBV2 to TRBJ1-1; D is unclear. Per germline, CDR1 SNHLY and CDR2 FYNNEI. V lost 6 bases to trimming and J lost 8 bases, with 10 bases between them. The length of the CDR3 is 11 residues. CDR3 sequence: CASSPFLEAFF. In DNA form, the CDR3 reads TGTGCCAGCAGCCCCTTCTTAGAAGCTTTCTTT.

This chain connects TRBV25-1 to TRBJ2-4; no definite D call. V gave up 4 bases and J gave up 7 bases, with 5 bases separating them. There are 11 residues in the CDR3. Germline V gene lookup returns CDR1 MGHDK and CDR2 SYGVNS. The CDR3 nucleotides are TGTGCCAGCAGTGCTCTTAACATTCAGTACTTC. Its protein is CASSALNIQYF.

The chain carries TRBV2 and TRBJ1-2; TRBD1 matches at 8 bases. CDR1 SNHLY and CDR2 FYNNEI come from the germline V gene. The J segment lost 8 bases and the V segment lost 5 bases, leaving 7 bases of the junction unmatched. The CDR3 has 13 amino acids. DNA for the CDR3: TGTGCCAGCAGTCGTTGGACAGGGAGCGGCTACACCTTC. This gives the protein CASSRWTGSGYTF. The full variable domain, its missing parts supplied by reference TRBV2 and TRBJ1-2, is EPEVTQTPSHQVTQMGQEVILRCVPISNHLYFYWYRQILGQKVEFLVSFYNNEISEKSEIFDDQFSVERPDGSNFTLKIRSTKLEDSAMYFCASSRWTGSGYTFGSGTRLTVV.

The chain carries TRBV6-5 and TRBJ1-2; 8 bases are a match to TRBD1. Germline CDR1 is MNHEY and CDR2 is SVGAGI. The CDR3 totals 16 residues. With V trimmed by 2 bases and J by 5 bases, 10 bases remained unmatched. The CDR3 DNA reads as TGTGCCAGCAGTTACCAGGGGACCGGGACAGGTTATGGCTACACCTTC. Translation: CASSYQGTGTGYGYTF.

The chain is built from TRBV12-3 or TRBV12-4 and TRBJ2-1; D not resolved. V gave up 11 bases and J gave up 4 bases, with 9 bases separating them. This CDR3 region has 11 residues. The CDR3 sequence: CAWSLYNEQFF. The CDR3 region has the DNA TGTGCCTGGAGTCTTTACAATGAGCAGTTCTTC.